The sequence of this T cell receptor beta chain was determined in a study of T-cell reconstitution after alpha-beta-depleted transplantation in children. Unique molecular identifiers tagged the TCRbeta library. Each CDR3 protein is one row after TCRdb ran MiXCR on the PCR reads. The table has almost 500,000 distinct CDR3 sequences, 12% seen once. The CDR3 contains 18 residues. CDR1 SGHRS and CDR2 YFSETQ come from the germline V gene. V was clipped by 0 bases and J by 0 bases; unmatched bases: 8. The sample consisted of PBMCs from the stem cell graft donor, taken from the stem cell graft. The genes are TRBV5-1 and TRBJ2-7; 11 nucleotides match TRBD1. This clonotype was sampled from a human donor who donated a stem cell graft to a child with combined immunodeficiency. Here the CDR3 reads CASSLEGQGVMSSYEQYF. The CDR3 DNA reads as TGCGCCAGCAGCTTGGAGGGACAGGGGGTGATGAGCTCCTACGAGCAGTACTTC.